This T cell receptor (beta chain) originates from a study of shared clonotypes between healthy human individuals. Looking at the study overall: Serving as donors were two women and a few men, whose ages spanned 18 to 49.

Sequenced by immunoSEQ multiplex PCR; TCRdb stores in-frame clones only, minus some. The table includes more than 600,000 clones, around 92% detected once. The CDR3 length is 15 residues. Trimming shortened V by 1 base and J by 1 base, and 11 bases separated the two germline ends. Germline V lookup: CDR1 SNHLY, CDR2 FYNNEI. In the naive CD8 group, cells lacked CD45RO and were positively selected for CCR7, so terminally differentiated effector memory CD45RA+ cells were left out. Only Caucasian adults living in Nashville, Tennessee made up the donor group. This receptor was taken from a man between 25 and 39 years old in good health. The gene calls are TRBV2 and TRBJ2-7; D is possibly TRBD2 (6 bases). The sample was naive CD8+ T cells sorted from blood. The CDR3 DNA reads as TGTGCCAGCAGTGAAGGTCCTAGCGAATCCTACGAGCAGTACTTC. The encoded protein is CASSEGPSESYEQYF. The full variable domain, with the rest looked up from reference TRBV2 and TRBJ2-7, is EPEVTQTPSHQVTQMGQEVILRCVPISNHLYFYWYRQILGQKVEFLVSFYNNEISEKSEIFDDQFSVERPDGSNFTLKIRSTKLEDSAMYFCASSEGPSESYEQYFGPGTRLTVT.